The 25 T cell receptor beta chains given below trace back to one sample, sequenced in a study of OX40 agonist ivuxolimab in advanced cancers. The table came from immunoSEQ multiplex PCR; TCRdb's copy has only in-frame clones and leaves some out. The data contain tens of thousands of clones, roughly 90% of them seen just once; the ten biggest clones take up 8% to 9.5%. The specimen was CD4+ or CD8+ T cells sorted from blood, collected in a trial of the OX40 agonist ivuxolimab. Receptors were obtained from an adult with an advanced solid tumor such as melanoma, head and neck, liver or kidney cancer.

The rearrangement links TRBV19 to TRBJ2-7, with a tentative D call TRBD1 (5 bases). The V gene's germline CDR1 is LNHDA and CDR2 SQIVND (reference sequence). This CDR3 contains 15 residues. Trimming shortened V by 3 bases and J by 4 bases, and 16 bases separated the two germline ends. CDR3 sequence: CASSIQGQSRYEQYF. The CDR3 coding sequence is TGTGCCAGTAGTATCCAAGGACAATCGAGATACGAGCAGTACTTC.

The genes are TRBV27 and TRBJ2-3; D might be TRBD2 (5 bases). V was cut by 7 bases and J by 4 bases, with 18 bases left in between. The length of the CDR3 is 15 residues. From germline, CDR1 is MNHEY and CDR2 SMNVEV (reference sequence). Here the CDR3 reads CASKPGPAGADTQYF. The CDR3 nucleotides read TGTGCCAGCAAACCCGGACCCGCGGGCGCAGATACGCAGTATTTT.

The gene calls are TRBV15 and TRBJ2-2; 9 bases fit TRBD1. Trimming took 2 bases from V and 5 from J; bases not matched to a gene: 6. Germline CDR1 is LNHNV and CDR2 is YYDKDF (reference sequence). The length of the CDR3 is 16 residues. DNA for the CDR3: TGTGCCACCAGCAGACCGGACAGGGGAGGTACCGGGGAGCTGTTTTTT. This translates into CATSRPDRGGTGELFF.

The chain has TRBV5-8 and TRBJ2-3; no reliable D call. CDR1 is SGHTS and CDR2 is YDEGEE in the germline V gene. Trimming cost V 1 base and J 4 bases, with 7 bases left between them. CDR3 length: 13 residues. CDR3 sequence reads: CASSLFSADTQYF. The CDR3 bases are TGTGCCAGCAGCTTGTTCTCCGCAGATACGCAGTATTTT.

This clone has a single count. This chain connects TRBV30 to TRBJ1-5, with D maybe TRBD1 (5 bases). The CDR3 runs 13 residues. Trimming left V 5 bases short and J 6 bases short, with 14 bases between. From germline, CDR1 is GTSNPN and CDR2 SVGIG (reference sequence). DNA for the CDR3: TGTGCCTGGGGGACCGGGGGAAGTCAGCCCCAGCATTTT. Amino acid sequence: CAWGTGGSQPQHF. The full variable domain, in which reference TRBV30 and TRBJ1-5 provide the parts outside the CDR3, is SQTIHQWPATLVQPVGSPLSLECTVEGTSNPNLYWYRQAAGRGLQLLFYSVGIGQISSEVPQNLSASRPQDRQFILSSKKLLLSDSGFYLCAWGTGGSQPQHFGDGTRLSIL.

The chain recombines TRBV28 with TRBJ1-5, with 7 positions matching TRBD1. The CDR3 runs to 14 residues. Germline V gene data show CDR1 as MDHEN and CDR2 as SYDVKM. V gave up 3 bases and J gave up 9 bases; unmatched junction bases: 8. This CDR3 is CASSLRGQLRPQHF. CDR3 sequence (DNA): TGTGCCAGCAGTTTGCGGGGACAGCTTCGGCCCCAGCATTTT.

The chain recombines TRBV18 with TRBJ2-5; D not certain. Trimming took off 3 bases at V and 1 base at J, with 9 bases between the two ends. The germline gives CDR1 KGHSH, CDR2 LQKENI. The CDR3 is made up of 14 amino acids. The DNA for the CDR3 is TGTGCCAGCTCACCGTTTGTAACCCAAGAGACCCAGTACTTC. It translates to CASSPFVTQETQYF.

The CDR3 loop reads CASSPRDVDQPQHF. CDR3 nucleotide sequence: TGTGCCAGCAGCCCCCGGGACGTTGATCAGCCCCAGCATTTT. The chain has TRBV6-6 and TRBJ1-5, with a possible D match to TRBD1 (5 bases). The CDR3 is 14 amino acids. V lost 6 bases and J 5 bases, leaving 14 bases between the germline ends. CDR1 is MNHNY, CDR2 SVGAGI, per germline (reference sequence).

This clone was picked up one time. The V gene is TRBV6-6, the J gene TRBJ2-6, with D hard to call. Germline-derived CDR1 and CDR2 are MNHNY and SVGAGI (reference sequence). Between the trimmed V and J ends, which lost 10 bases and 1 base, there was a span of 8 bases. This CDR3 is built from 13 residues. CDR3 bases: TGTGCCACCCTGGGGTCTGGGGCCAACGTCCTGACTTTC. It specifies CATLGSGANVLTF.

CDR3 in amino acids: CASSLRAEAFF. For the CDR3, the DNA is TGTGCCAGCAGCTTACGCGCTGAAGCTTTCTTT. The chain is built from TRBV7-9 and TRBJ1-1; D is uncertain. V was trimmed by 2 bases and J by 6 bases, leaving 4 bases between them. This CDR3 contains 11 residues. The germline gives CDR1 SEHNR, CDR2 FQNEAQ (reference sequence).

The chain has TRBV27 and TRBJ2-1; 11 bases agree with TRBD1. V gave up 0 bases and J gave up 9 bases; unmatched junction bases: 10. Germline loops: CDR1 MNHEY, CDR2 SMNVEV (reference sequence). This CDR3 has 17 amino acids. DNA of the CDR3: TGTGCCAGCAGTTTATCCACCGGGACAGGGGGTGGAGGTGAGCAGTTCTTC. It specifies CASSLSTGTGGGGEQFF.

This rearrangement joins TRBV7-2 to TRBJ2-2; TRBD1 aligns across 9 bases. J was trimmed by 7 bases and V by 2 bases; bases with no gene match: 11. This CDR3 contains 17 residues. The V gene's germline CDR1 is SGHTA and CDR2 FQGNSA. The CDR3 loop is CASSLTPTGGLHGELFF. In DNA, the CDR3 is TGTGCCAGCAGCTTAACTCCGACAGGGGGGCTACACGGGGAGCTGTTTTTT. Full variable domain (missing parts from reference TRBV7-2 and TRBJ2-2): GAGVSQSPSNKVTEKGKDVELRCDPISGHTALYWYRQSLGQGLEFLIYFQGNSAPDKSGLPSDRFSAERTGGSVSTLTIQRTQQEDSAVYLCASSLTPTGGLHGELFFGEGSRLTVL.

The gene calls are TRBV6-5 and TRBJ2-1; the match to TRBD2 covers 9 bases. Germline trimming cut 6 bases from V and 2 bases from J; bases unmatched to any gene: 5. CDR1 is MNHEY and CDR2 is SVGAGI in the germline V gene. CDR3 length equals 15 residues. The chain's CDR3 is CASRLSGGTYNEQFF. DNA for the CDR3: TGTGCCAGCAGACTTAGCGGGGGAACCTACAATGAGCAGTTCTTC.

The CDR3 region is CASSLITWGQGPQHF. The CDR3 DNA follows: TGTGCCAGCAGTTTGATCACTTGGGGTCAAGGGCCCCAGCATTTT. V and J are TRBV28 and TRBJ1-5; unclear D gene. Germline V gives CDR1 MDHEN, CDR2 SYDVKM. V dropped 3 bases and J dropped 9 bases, with 18 bases sitting between them. The CDR3 runs to 15 residues.

Here the CDR3 reads CASSVSGRAPETQYF. The CDR3 coding sequence is TGTGCCAGCAGCGTTAGCGGGAGGGCCCCAGAGACCCAGTACTTC. The rearrangement links TRBV9 to TRBJ2-5; 11 nucleotides agree with TRBD2. The CDR3 extends over 15 amino acids. The V gene end was trimmed by 2 bases and the J gene end by 4 bases; junction bases not matched to a gene: 4. Germline V CDR1 and CDR2: SGDLS, YYNGEE.

In this sample, this clone turned up a few times. This chain joins TRBV29-1 and TRBJ1-2, with D unresolved. The CDR3 has 14 amino acids. V was shortened by 0 bases and J by 8 bases, with 16 bases between the two germline ends. Germline CDR1 and CDR2: SQVTM and ANQGSEA. The DNA for the CDR3 is TGCAGCGTTGAAGACACACCCCAAGGCCCGGGCTACACCTTC. It specifies CSVEDTPQGPGYTF.

This chain uses TRBV27 with TRBJ1-6; D is uncertain. Germline assignment: CDR1 MNHEY and CDR2 SMNVEV (reference sequence). Trimming stripped 7 bases from V and 0 bases from J, with 10 bases between. The CDR3 has 15 residues. CDR3 coding DNA: TGTGCCAGCACAGCGGTGAGCTCCTATAATTCACCCCTCCACTTT. It yields the protein CASTAVSSYNSPLHF.

The chain carries TRBV27 and TRBJ1-2; tentatively, D is TRBD1 (6 bases). The CDR3 is made up of 14 amino acids. V was shortened by 5 bases and J by 8 bases, with 18 bases between the two germline ends. The germline gives CDR1 MNHEY, CDR2 SMNVEV (reference sequence). The CDR3, as DNA: TGTGCCAGCAGTCCCCGACAGGCTCAAAGGGGCTACACCTTC. It specifies CASSPRQAQRGYTF.

This chain links TRBV9 with TRBJ2-7, with 10 bases lining up with TRBD2. The germline gives CDR1 SGDLS, CDR2 YYNGEE. Trimming removed 4 bases from V and 4 bases from J; junction bases left unmatched: 5. The CDR3 spans 14 residues. CDR3 sequence reads: CASSPGLAFYEQYF. Written as DNA, the CDR3 is TGTGCCAGCAGCCCGGGACTAGCGTTTTACGAGCAGTACTTC. The full variable domain, in which reference TRBV9 and TRBJ2-7 provide the parts outside the CDR3, is DSGVTQTPKHLITATGQRVTLRCSPRSGDLSVYWYQQSLDQGLQFLIQYYNGEERAKGNILERFSAQQFPDLHSELNLSSLELGDSALYFCASSPGLAFYEQYFGPGTRLTVT.

The chain employs TRBV9 and TRBJ1-6; D unclear. Germline lookup yields CDR1 SGDLS and CDR2 YYNGEE. The CDR3 covers 15 residues. Trimming took off 0 bases at V and 6 bases at J, with 10 bases between the two ends. The DNA for the CDR3 is TGTGCCAGCAGCGTAGAGGAGGGTCCTAATTCACCCCTCCACTTT. This translates into CASSVEEGPNSPLHF.

Comments on this clone: Other nucleotide sequences from this sample produce the same CDR3. The genes are TRBV7-6 and TRBJ2-1; 7 nucleotides agree with TRBD1. The CDR3 sequence is 14 residues long. CDR1 SGHVS and CDR2 FNYEAQ come from the germline V gene. With V trimmed by 3 bases and J by 6 bases, 5 bases remained unmatched. CDR3 amino acids: CASSLAGGSNEQFF. CDR3 nucleotides: TGTGCCAGCAGCTTGGCAGGGGGAAGCAATGAGCAGTTCTTC.

The sample holds one count of this clone. The chain combines TRBV7-3 with TRBJ2-1; the D gene is possibly TRBD1 (6 bases). The CDR3 loop spans 15 amino acids. In germline, CDR1 is SGHTA, CDR2 FQGTGA. Trimming took off 6 bases at V and 8 bases at J, with 20 bases between the two ends. The CDR3 DNA sequence: TGTGCCAGCAGTTTCATCAATGCCAGGGGCCATGAGCAGTTCTTC. Residues: CASSFINARGHEQFF.

A few counts support this clone. The chain recombines TRBV19 with TRBJ2-7, with D perhaps assigned TRBD1 or TRBD2 (5 bases each). CDR3 length: 15 amino acids. V lost 6 bases to trimming and J lost 3 bases, with 18 bases between them. Germline CDR1 reads LNHDA; CDR2 reads SQIVND (reference sequence). The CDR3 DNA sequence: TGTGCCAGTAGCTCGGGGCCTGAGGCCTTCTACGAGCAGTACTTC. Its protein product is CASSSGPEAFYEQYF.

The table lists this clone with a count of one. This chain joins TRBV6-5 and TRBJ1-5; TRBD1 aligns across 9 bases. CDR1 and CDR2 from the germline V gene are MNHEY and SVGAGI. The J segment lost 7 bases and the V segment lost 1 base, leaving 5 bases of the junction unmatched. This CDR3 has 15 amino acids. The CDR3 region has the DNA TGTGCCAGCAGTTACTATCGACAGGGGGGGCAGCCCCAGCATTTT. Translation: CASSYYRQGGQPQHF.

The rearrangement uses TRBV30 and TRBJ1-1, with TRBD1 as a possible D gene (5 bases). V was pared by 5 bases and J by 8 bases, with 18 bases between. This CDR3 is built from 13 residues. CDR1 is GTSNPN, CDR2 SVGIG, per germline (reference sequence). The CDR3 DNA reads as TGTGCCTGGGCCCATGACGGGACGGAGGAAGCTTTCTTT. It codes for CAWAHDGTEEAFF.